This T cell receptor beta chain was documented in a study of OX40 agonist ivuxolimab in advanced cancers. The assay was immunoSEQ multiplex PCR, and TCRdb's table has in-frame clones only and misses some. The data show some 45,000 clones, around 85% seen once. Sequences were derived from CD4+ or CD8+ T cells sorted from blood, sampled in a trial of the OX40 agonist ivuxolimab. This receptor was taken from an adult with an advanced solid tumor such as melanoma, head and neck, liver or kidney cancer.

The CDR3 is CASKRDYGYTF. The CDR3 DNA sequence: TGTGCCAGCAAGAGGGATTATGGCTACACCTTC. The chain is built from TRBV6-6 and TRBJ1-2; D gene ambiguous. The CDR3 extends over 11 amino acids. Trimming took 7 bases from V and 5 from J, leaving 8 bases between them. CDR1 and CDR2 from the germline V gene are MNHNY and SVGAGI (reference sequence).